This T cell receptor (beta chain) was recorded in a study of Tregs in tolerant kidney transplant recipients. Overall study results and limits: The most relevant donor-specific Treg TCRbeta repertoire apparently came from expansion with activated donor B cells.

The length of the CDR3 is 15 residues. Looked up from germline, CDR1 is MNHEY and CDR2 is SVGAGI. V was shortened by 0 bases and J by 0 bases, with 7 bases between the two germline ends. An overnight rest at 37°C with about 220 IU/ml IL-2 preceded regulatory T cell sorting from thawed PBMCs. Generated by immunoSEQ multiplex PCR, the TCRdb table keeps only in-frame clones and is missing some. The data hold 46,000 or so clones, with about 90% observed a single time. A word on this clone: What it binds is unknown.

Sample: Tregs from blood. The TCR was taken from a human donor in good health. The chain joins TRBV6-5 to TRBJ2-3, with no clear D. Here the CDR3 DNA reads TGTGCCAGCAGTTACTCGAACCCGAGCACAGATACGCAGTATTTT. Translation: CASSYSNPSTDTQYF.